Below, one T cell receptor (beta chain) is given with its context. Germline lookup yields CDR1 LGHDT and CDR2 YNNKEL (reference sequence). CDR3 length: 16 residues. V dropped 1 base and J dropped 9; count of bases not matched to a gene: 9. The data belong to a study of blood T cell repertoires in COVID-19. About the research overall: Samples of COVID-19 (acute and convalescent) were obtained from the United States, Italy and Spain. Sources were T cells, B-cell-depleted T cells, or PBMCs; the material itself was cDNA or gDNA.

In the original workflow: How many nucleated cells were present was estimated from reference gene primer amplification. Measured with immunoSEQ multiplex PCR; TCRdb has only the in-frame clones, and not every one. V, J and clone size are taken as reported in that table, and D and trimming were inferred from the DNA itself. Found here are about 210,000 clones, roughly nine tenths of them singletons; the top ten hold 0.78%. The rearrangement joins TRBV3-1 (or the pseudogene TRBV3-2) to TRBJ2-1; TRBD2 matches 10 bases. This TCR was sampled from a woman between 70 and 85 years old with acute or convalescent COVID-19. Sequences were obtained from peripheral blood. For the CDR3, the DNA is TGTGCCAGCAGCCAAGTAGCGGGGGGCCATAAGGGTGAGCAGTTCTTC. The encoded protein is CASSQVAGGHKGEQFF.